What follows are 9 T cell receptor beta chains derived from one specimen sequenced in a study of OX40 agonist ivuxolimab in advanced cancers. Sequencing was performed with immunoSEQ multiplex PCR; in TCRdb, only in-frame clones are kept and a portion is missing. This sample yields about 82,000 clones, of which roughly nine tenths are seen a single time; roughly 2.1% belongs to the top ten. The sample here was CD4+ or CD8+ T cells sorted from blood, taken in a trial of the OX40 agonist ivuxolimab. These receptors originate from an adult with an advanced solid tumor such as melanoma, head and neck, liver or kidney cancer.

The chain has TRBV5-1 and TRBJ2-3, with TRBD1 identical over 8 bases. CDR1 is SGHRS, CDR2 YFSETQ, per germline. V lost 4 bases and J lost 0; bases outside the gene matches: 7. The CDR3 totals 16 residues. The CDR3 nucleotides are TGCGCCAGCAGCCTGGACAGGGCCTCTAGCACAGATACGCAGTATTTT. It specifies CASSLDRASSTDTQYF. Filled out from reference TRBV5-1 and TRBJ2-3, the complete variable domain reads KAGVTQTPRYLIKTRGQQVTLSCSPISGHRSVSWYQQTPGQGLQFLFEYFSETQRNKGNFPGRFSGRQFSNSRSEMNVSTLELGDSALYLCASSLDRASSTDTQYFGPGTRLTVL.

The chain joins TRBV5-4 to TRBJ2-2, with D possibly matching TRBD2 (6 bases). Germline values: CDR1 SGHNT, CDR2 YYREEE (reference sequence). V lost 2 bases and J 1 base, leaving 12 bases between the germline ends. The CDR3 consists of 16 residues. The CDR3 DNA sequence: TGTGCCAGCAGCTTTTCTTCGCGGGGGAACACCGGGGAGCTGTTTTTT. Protein product: CASSFSSRGNTGELFF.

This clone was found a few times. The genes are TRBV28 and TRBJ2-7; D might be TRBD1 (5 bases). Germline CDR1 is MDHEN and CDR2 is SYDVKM. The CDR3 covers 10 residues. The chain's CDR3 is CASSGATAQV. In DNA form, the CDR3 reads TGTGCCAGCAGTGGGGCGACAGCCCAGGTC.

The rearrangement joins TRBV15 to TRBJ2-3; possibly TRBD2 for D (5 bases). CDR3 length equals 17 residues. V lost 0 bases to trimming and J lost 7 bases, with 20 bases between them. The germline CDR1 and CDR2 sequences are LNHNV and YYDKDF (reference sequence). CDR3 DNA: TGTGCCACCAGCAGAGATAGCGAGTCTCATTTCCCTCATACGCAGTATTTT. Protein sequence: CATSRDSESHFPHTQYF.

This chain joins TRBV5-4 and TRBJ2-7; D is ambiguous. Germline V gene data show CDR1 as SGHNT and CDR2 as YYREEE (reference sequence). V shed 3 bases and J shed 0 bases, with 1 base lying between them. The CDR3 totals 11 residues. CDR3 sequence reads: CASSSSYEQYF. In nucleotides, the CDR3 is TGTGCCAGCAGCTCCTCCTACGAGCAGTACTTC.

The chain links TRBV29-1 to TRBJ2-3; the match to TRBD1 covers 8 bases. The germline V gene encodes CDR1 SQVTM and CDR2 ANQGSEA. J gave up 0 bases and V 6 bases, and 5 bases lay outside the gene matches. This CDR3 is built from 14 residues. DNA for the CDR3: TGCAGCGTGAGACAGGGGCCGAGCACAGATACGCAGTATTTT. Its protein is CSVRQGPSTDTQYF.

This chain joins TRBV6-4 and TRBJ2-2; possible D gene TRBD2, 6 bases. Germline V gives CDR1 MRHNA, CDR2 SNTAGT. The CDR3 runs to 17 residues. V lost 6 bases and J lost 2, with 19 bases in between. CDR3 residues: CASRPNTGTSNTGELFF. Written as DNA, the CDR3 is TGTGCCAGCAGACCCAATACCGGGACTTCTAACACCGGGGAGCTGTTTTTT.

J is TRBJ1-5 and V is TRBV28; a possible D gene is TRBD1 (6 bases). The CDR3 loop spans 17 amino acids. Deletions cut 6 bases from V and 7 bases from J, with 25 bases between. Germline V CDR1 and CDR2: MDHEN, SYDVKM. CDR3 sequence (DNA): TGTGCCAGCAGGCGACCAGCTGGACAGCGGGGAGACCAGCCCCAGCATTTT. Its translation: CASRRPAGQRGDQPQHF.

The V and J genes are TRBV6-5 and TRBJ2-7; D is ambiguous. This CDR3 region has 15 residues. The V end was cut by 0 bases, the J end by 4 bases, with 13 bases between. The V gene's germline CDR1 is MNHEY and CDR2 SVGAGI. The CDR3 DNA sequence: TGTGCCAGCAGTTACTCGATAGGCAACAATTACGAGCAGTACTTC. This encodes CASSYSIGNNYEQYF.